One TCR beta chain is described in this entry. Antigen: not known. This specimen belongs to a study of CXCR3-negative and CXCR3-positive naive CD8 T cells. Study as a whole: The dataset comprises some 150 million TRB reads in total, with about 1.5 +/- 0.3 million reads per library. Regarding the study as a whole: Upon cryopreservation, CXCR3 expression partially decreased, and most assays used fresh PBMCs.

The CDR3 consists of 14 residues. Germline V gives CDR1 LNHDA, CDR2 SQIVND (reference sequence). The TRB libraries of cDNA were built by UMI-labeled 5' RACE. TCRdb derives one entry per CDR3 protein from the 5' RACE reads, leaving out DNA. The table lists 100,000 to 150,000 distinct CDR3 sequences. By phenotype, naive CD8+ T cells were CD45RO-CCR7+CD27+CD95-. The receptor was derived from a human donor in good health. Some clones in this sample may be carry-over from other donors' samples. Material: naive CXCR3- CD8+ T cells from blood. The subset: CD45RO-CCR7+CD27+CD95- naive CD8+ T cells lacking CXCR3 (TNR3-). The gene calls are TRBV19 and TRBJ2-7; TCRdb selects TRBD2, and the lack of DNA leaves this call unchecked. The CDR3 region is CASSGASGFYEQYF.